One T cell receptor beta chain is described in this entry. Which antigen it targets is not known. No much larger clone is present one base from it, and per-base qualities are unavailable. The record originates from a study of T cell repertoires in aging, cancer and after chemotherapy (dated by TCRdb to the late 2010s). Study-wide context: Donors were distributed across six age groups ranging from 30 or younger to 70 or older, with at least three individuals included per group. Control TCR repertoires from healthy donors were recorded across several months to years, and re-sampling revealed clear clonal overlap. The complete dataset included some 10 million TCR reads. Peripheral blood TCR beta repertoires from healthy donors and cancer patients were profiled to examine immunoaging and T cell reconstitution after chemotherapy. Alongside some 98 healthy donors serving as a reference group, the cohort included over 200 cancer patients, of whom roughly 91 had hematological cancers and some 130 had solid cancers. What the work shows at the level of the full study, not this receptor alone: In healthy donors, the decline in TCR diversity with age was mainly explained by loss of richness, whereas in cancer patients loss of evenness was also found to contribute. According to the authors, the repertoire data do not permit conclusions about immunological memory after chemotherapy. Untreated patients with hematological or solid cancers showed significantly lower blood TCR diversity and higher clonality than age-matched healthy donors. An increase in median generation probability over the chemotherapy interval was observed in both cancer cohorts, suggesting that the repertoire was reconstituted through rebound thymic output.

Genomic DNA extracted from peripheral blood, rather than sorted cells or RNA, was used as the source for amplification of TCR beta rearrangements. The CDR3 spans 13 residues, from the cysteine through the phenylalanine. Only CDR3 DNA remains: 39 bases, in frame from the first base. The junction carries 11 bases between V and J, which are trimmed by 6 bases and 8 bases respectively. Rearranged TRB sequences spanning V, D and J segments were amplified by multiplex touch-down PCR using a mixed TRB-A/B primer pool. Illumina adapters and sample indices were added to the amplicons in two consecutive PCR reactions performed with Phusion HS II polymerase. After gel purification with the NucleoSpin Gel and PCR Clean-up kit, the amplicons were checked using Qubit and an Agilent 2100 Bioanalyzer. The libraries were sequenced on an Illumina MiSeq with 600-cycle, single-indexed, paired-end runs. The paper's data handling went like this. MiXCR versions 2.12 and 3.0.5 were used to process the TRB sequences. Each unique CDR3 nucleotide sequence was treated as one clone, and only productive sequences with two or more reads were kept. The repertoire metrics were Shannon diversity, evenness, clonality (calculated as one minus evenness), and diversity profiles parameterized by alpha from 0 to 5. The IGoR algorithm was used to calculate generation probabilities of clones in the paired pre- and post-chemotherapy samples. TCRdb passed the public sequencing reads through fastp at Q25 and MiXCR, retaining productive beta sequences. All rows with the same CDR3 protein become a single entry with the most common DNA and genes. These V and J calls rely on TCRdb rather than the paper's analysis. A total of 12,000 or so distinct CDR3 sequences appear in this sample, under 35% of them only once. The ten most abundant clones make up around 10% of the sample.

The V and J segments used are TRBV12-3 or TRBV12-4 and TRBJ1-6, and the D gene may be TRBD1, 5 bases matching. This clonotype was obtained from a human donor in good health. The donor label of this sample is uncertain. Material: blood. The CDR3 here reads CASRGIGDSPLHF. The nucleotides read TGTGCCAGCAGGGGCATAGGGGATTCACCCCTCCACTTT.